This paragraph reports one TCR beta chain. It has no known antigen specificity. Within one base of it there is no much larger clone, and no base qualities were kept. TCRbeta CDR3 sequencing was performed on sorted unstimulated T cells and on proliferating T cells recovered from mixed lymphocyte reactions. Fresh whole blood from fewer than 11 HLA-typed healthy donors was used to isolate PBMCs. This entry comes from a study of siplizumab effects on memory and regulatory T cells (dated by TCRdb to about 2019). About the investigation overall: The study examined how the anti-CD2 antibody siplizumab affects alloreactive T-cell subsets in allogeneic mixed lymphocyte reactions built from human PBMCs. Study-level results and caveats: Unstimulated naive T cells appeared more diverse than memory T cells, and naive cells seemed to contribute substantially to the alloresponse. Among mappable alloreactive CD4+ clones, the Treg-derived fraction averaged around 63% with siplizumab versus about 25% in control reactions. Whether proliferating Tregs from siplizumab cultures were suppressive was not functionally confirmed. The cumulative frequency of alloreactive sequences that could be traced back to unstimulated CD4+ memory T cells was significantly reduced by siplizumab. Roughly 75-97% of proliferating CD4+ or CD8+ clones could not be assigned a naive or memory phenotype. Because sequences below about 10^-5 frequency were poorly captured, only a minor fraction of alloreactive clones could be mapped to unstimulated subsets.

The library was produced with the immunoSEQ multiplex PCR assay. Each sample had some 94,000 TCR templates assayed by the deep sequencing platform. Genomic DNA extracted from sorted T cells was used for TCRbeta CDR3 sequencing. The original pipeline was this. The R programming language was used for clonal analysis of TCRbeta CDR3 data. Alloreactive CD4+ and CD8+ clones were identified by comparing unstimulated samples to CFSE-low samples taken after the reaction. Alloreactive CD4+ clones were assigned to regulatory or non-regulatory origin by matching sequences to sorted unstimulated Treg and non-Treg repertoires. What TCRdb holds here is the immuneACCESS table cut down to in-frame rearrangements. Part of the clones is not present; checked against another copy, under half of the missing clones reflect an unresolved V gene, and the others are unexplained. The DNA gave D and trimming, while V, J and clone size come from that table. In this sample the table shows approximately 91,000 clones, roughly 94% of which occur a single time. Of the sample, roughly 18% falls within the top ten clones.

CDR1 is given as LNHDA and CDR2 as SQIVND, both from the germline V gene (reference sequence). V lost 5 bases and J lost 5 bases, and the count of bases not matched to a germline gene is 6. From cysteine to phenylalanine, the CDR3 is 14 amino acids long. The DNA shown is the 42-base CDR3, in frame from base 1. The receptor was isolated from a human donor in good health. The chain is assembled from TRBV19 and TRBJ1-5; 7 junctional bases match TRBD1. Material: CD8+ T cells sorted from blood. This receptor carries the CDR3 CASSPTTGYQPQHF. At the DNA level, the sequence is TGTGCCAGTAGTCCAACGACAGGGTATCAGCCCCAGCATTTT.